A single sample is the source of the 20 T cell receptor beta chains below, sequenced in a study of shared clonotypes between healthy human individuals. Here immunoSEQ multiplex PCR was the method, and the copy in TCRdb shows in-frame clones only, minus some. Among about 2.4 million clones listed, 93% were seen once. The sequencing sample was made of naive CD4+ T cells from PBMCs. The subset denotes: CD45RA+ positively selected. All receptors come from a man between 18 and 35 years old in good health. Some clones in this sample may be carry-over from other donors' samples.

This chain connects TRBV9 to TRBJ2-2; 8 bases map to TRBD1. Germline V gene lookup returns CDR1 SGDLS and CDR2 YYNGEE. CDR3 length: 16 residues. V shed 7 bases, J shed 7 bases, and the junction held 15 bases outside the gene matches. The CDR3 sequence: CASGWRAGGVNGELFF. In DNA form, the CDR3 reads TGTGCCAGCGGGTGGAGAGCAGGGGGCGTAAACGGGGAGCTGTTTTTT.

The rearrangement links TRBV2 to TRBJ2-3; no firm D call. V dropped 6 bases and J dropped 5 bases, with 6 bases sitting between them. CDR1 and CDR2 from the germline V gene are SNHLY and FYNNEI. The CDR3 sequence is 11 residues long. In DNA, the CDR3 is TGTGCCAGCAGCGCCAAAGATACGCAGTATTTT. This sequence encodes CASSAKDTQYF.

The CDR3 sequence: CASSRDRDGDTQYF. The CDR3 DNA is TGTGCCAGCTCACGGGACCGCGATGGCGATACGCAGTATTTT. The gene calls are TRBV18 and TRBJ2-3, with D perhaps assigned TRBD1 or TRBD2 (5 bases each). The CDR3 covers 14 residues. CDR1 KGHSH and CDR2 LQKENI come from the germline V gene. V lost 4 bases and J 6 bases, leaving 14 bases between the germline ends.

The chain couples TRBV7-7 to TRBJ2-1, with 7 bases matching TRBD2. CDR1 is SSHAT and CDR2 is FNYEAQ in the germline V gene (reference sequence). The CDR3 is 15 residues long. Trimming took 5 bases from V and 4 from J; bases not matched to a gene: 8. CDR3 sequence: CASSRGLGEYNEQFF. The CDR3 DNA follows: TGTGCCAGCAGCCGCGGACTAGGGGAGTACAATGAGCAGTTCTTC.

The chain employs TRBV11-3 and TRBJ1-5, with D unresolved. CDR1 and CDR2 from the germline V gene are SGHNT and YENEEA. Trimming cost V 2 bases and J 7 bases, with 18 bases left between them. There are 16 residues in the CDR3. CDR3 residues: CASSLRDRGLGQPQHF. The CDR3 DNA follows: TGTGCCAGCAGCTTAAGAGACCGGGGTTTAGGACAGCCCCAGCATTTT.

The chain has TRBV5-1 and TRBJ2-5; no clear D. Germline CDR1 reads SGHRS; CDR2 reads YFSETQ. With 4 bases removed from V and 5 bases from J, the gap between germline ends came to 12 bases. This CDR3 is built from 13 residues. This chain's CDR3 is CASSPTSPETQYF. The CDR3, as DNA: TGCGCCAGCAGCCCTACCTCCCCCGAGACCCAGTACTTC.

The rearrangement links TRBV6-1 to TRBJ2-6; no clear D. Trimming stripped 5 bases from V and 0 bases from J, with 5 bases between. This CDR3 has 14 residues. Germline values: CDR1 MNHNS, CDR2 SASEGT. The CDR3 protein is CASSTASGANVLTF. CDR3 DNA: TGTGCCAGCAGTACAGCCTCTGGGGCCAACGTCCTGACTTTC.

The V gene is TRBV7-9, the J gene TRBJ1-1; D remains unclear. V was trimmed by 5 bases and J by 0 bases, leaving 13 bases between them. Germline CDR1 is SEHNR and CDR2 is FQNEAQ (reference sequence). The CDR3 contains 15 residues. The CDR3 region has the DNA TGTGCCAGCAGCCCCCAGACGGGCGTGAACACTGAAGCTTTCTTT. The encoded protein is CASSPQTGVNTEAFF.

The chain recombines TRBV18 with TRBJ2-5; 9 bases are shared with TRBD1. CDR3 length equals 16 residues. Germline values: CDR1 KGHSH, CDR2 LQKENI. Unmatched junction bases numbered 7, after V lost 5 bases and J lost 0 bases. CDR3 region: CASSTNRGRDQETQYF. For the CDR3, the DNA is TGTGCCAGCTCAACAAACAGGGGGCGGGACCAAGAGACCCAGTACTTC.

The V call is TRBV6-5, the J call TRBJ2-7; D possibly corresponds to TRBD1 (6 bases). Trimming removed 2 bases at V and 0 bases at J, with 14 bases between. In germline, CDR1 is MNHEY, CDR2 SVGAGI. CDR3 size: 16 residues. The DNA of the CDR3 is TGTGCCAGCAGTTACGGGGGCATGGGGAGCTCCTACGAGCAGTACTTC. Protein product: CASSYGGMGSSYEQYF.

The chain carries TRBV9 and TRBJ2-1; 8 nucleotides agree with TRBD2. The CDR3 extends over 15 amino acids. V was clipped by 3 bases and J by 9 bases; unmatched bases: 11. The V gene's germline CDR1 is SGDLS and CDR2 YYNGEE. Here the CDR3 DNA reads TGTGCCAGCAGCGATGGGACTAGTCGGGGGAGTGAGCAGTTCTTC. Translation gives CASSDGTSRGSEQFF. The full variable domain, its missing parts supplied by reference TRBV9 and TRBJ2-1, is DSGVTQTPKHLITATGQRVTLRCSPRSGDLSVYWYQQSLDQGLQFLIQYYNGEERAKGNILERFSAQQFPDLHSELNLSSLELGDSALYFCASSDGTSRGSEQFFGPGTRLTVL.

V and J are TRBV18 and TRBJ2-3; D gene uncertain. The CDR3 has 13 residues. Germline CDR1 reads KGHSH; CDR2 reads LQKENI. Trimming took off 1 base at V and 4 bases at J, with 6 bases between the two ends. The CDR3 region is CASSPRLPDTQYF. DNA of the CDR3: TGTGCCAGCTCACCACGATTGCCAGATACGCAGTATTTT.

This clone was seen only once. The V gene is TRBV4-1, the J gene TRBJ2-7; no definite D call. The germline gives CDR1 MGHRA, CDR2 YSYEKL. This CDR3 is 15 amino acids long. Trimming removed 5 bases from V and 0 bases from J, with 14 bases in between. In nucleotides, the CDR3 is TGCGCCAGCAGCGCCCTCGGCGGTAACTCCTACGAGCAGTACTTC. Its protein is CASSALGGNSYEQYF.

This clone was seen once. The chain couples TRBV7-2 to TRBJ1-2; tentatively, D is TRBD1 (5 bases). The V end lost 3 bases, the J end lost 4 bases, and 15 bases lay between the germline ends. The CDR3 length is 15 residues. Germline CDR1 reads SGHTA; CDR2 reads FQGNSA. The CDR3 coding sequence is TGTGCCAGCAGCTTTCGACAGTCCTTAGCCTATGGCTACACCTTC. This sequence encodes CASSFRQSLAYGYTF.

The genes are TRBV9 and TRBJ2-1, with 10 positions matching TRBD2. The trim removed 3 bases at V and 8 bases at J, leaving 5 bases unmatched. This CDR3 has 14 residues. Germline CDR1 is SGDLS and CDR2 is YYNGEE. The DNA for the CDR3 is TGTGCCAGCAGCGCCGCGACTAGCGGGTATGAGCAGTTCTTC. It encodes CASSAATSGYEQFF. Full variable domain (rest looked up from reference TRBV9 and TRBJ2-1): DSGVTQTPKHLITATGQRVTLRCSPRSGDLSVYWYQQSLDQGLQFLIQYYNGEERAKGNILERFSAQQFPDLHSELNLSSLELGDSALYFCASSAATSGYEQFFGPGTRLTVL.

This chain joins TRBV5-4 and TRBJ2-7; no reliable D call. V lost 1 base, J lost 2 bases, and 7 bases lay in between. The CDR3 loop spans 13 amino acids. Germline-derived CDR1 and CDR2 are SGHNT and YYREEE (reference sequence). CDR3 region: CASSLWLTYEQYF. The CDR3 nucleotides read TGTGCCAGCAGCTTGTGGTTAACCTACGAGCAGTACTTC.

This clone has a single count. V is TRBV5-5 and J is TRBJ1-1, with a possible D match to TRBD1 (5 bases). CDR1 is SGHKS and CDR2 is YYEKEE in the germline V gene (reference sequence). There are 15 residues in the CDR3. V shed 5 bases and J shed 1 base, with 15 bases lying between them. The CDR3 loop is CASRPGRVGNTEAFF. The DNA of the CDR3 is TGTGCCAGCAGGCCCGGCAGGGTAGGGAACACTGAAGCTTTCTTT.

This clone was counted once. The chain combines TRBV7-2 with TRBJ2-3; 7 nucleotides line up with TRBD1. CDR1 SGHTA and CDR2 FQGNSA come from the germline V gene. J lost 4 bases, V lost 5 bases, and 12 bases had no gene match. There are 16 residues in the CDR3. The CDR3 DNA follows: TGTGCCAGCAGCGACCAAGGGGGCGCGACCGCAGATACGCAGTATTTT. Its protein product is CASSDQGGATADTQYF.

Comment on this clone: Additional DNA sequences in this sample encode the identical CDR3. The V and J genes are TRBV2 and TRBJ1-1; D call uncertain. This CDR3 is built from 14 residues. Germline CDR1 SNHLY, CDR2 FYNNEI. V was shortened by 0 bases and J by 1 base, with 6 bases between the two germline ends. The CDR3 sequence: CASSEAAGNTEAFF. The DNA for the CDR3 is TGTGCCAGCAGTGAAGCGGCAGGGAACACTGAAGCTTTCTTT.

For the CDR3, the DNA is TGTGCCAGCAGGGCCAGCACCGCTCAGCCCCAGCATTTT. Translated: CASRASTAQPQHF. The rearrangement links TRBV28 to TRBJ1-5; D gene unclear. Trimming took 6 bases from V and 6 from J, leaving 12 bases between them. The V gene's germline CDR1 is MDHEN and CDR2 SYDVKM. The CDR3 runs to 13 residues.